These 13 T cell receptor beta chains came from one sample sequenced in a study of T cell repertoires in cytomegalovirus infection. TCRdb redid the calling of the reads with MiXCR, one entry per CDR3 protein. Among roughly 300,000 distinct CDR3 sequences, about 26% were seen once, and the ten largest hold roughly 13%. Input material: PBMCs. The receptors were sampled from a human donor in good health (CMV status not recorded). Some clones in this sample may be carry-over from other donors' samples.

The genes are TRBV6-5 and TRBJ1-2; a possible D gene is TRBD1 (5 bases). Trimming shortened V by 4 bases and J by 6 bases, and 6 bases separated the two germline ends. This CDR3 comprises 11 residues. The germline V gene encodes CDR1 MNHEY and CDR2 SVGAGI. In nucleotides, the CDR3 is TGTGCCAGCAGTTCGGGGGATGGCTACACCTTC. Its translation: CASSSGDGYTF.

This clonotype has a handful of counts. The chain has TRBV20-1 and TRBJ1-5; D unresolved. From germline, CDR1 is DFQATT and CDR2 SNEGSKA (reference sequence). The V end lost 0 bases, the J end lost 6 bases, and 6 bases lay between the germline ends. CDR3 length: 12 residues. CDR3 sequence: CSARDRRQPQHF. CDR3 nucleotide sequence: TGCAGTGCTAGAGATCGGCGTCAGCCCCAGCATTTT.

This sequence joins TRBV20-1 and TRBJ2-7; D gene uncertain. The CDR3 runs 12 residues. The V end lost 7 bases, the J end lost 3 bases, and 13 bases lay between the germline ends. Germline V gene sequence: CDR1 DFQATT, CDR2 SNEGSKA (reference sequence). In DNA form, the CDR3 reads TGCAGTGGGTTACCTAGAGGCTACGAGCAGTACTTC. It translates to CSGLPRGYEQYF.

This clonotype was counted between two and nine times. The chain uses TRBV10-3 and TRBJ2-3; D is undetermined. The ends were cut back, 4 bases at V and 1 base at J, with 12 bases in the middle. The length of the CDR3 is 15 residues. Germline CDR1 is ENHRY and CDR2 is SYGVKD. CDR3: CAISVGGGGTDTQYF. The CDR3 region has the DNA TGTGCCATCAGTGTGGGCGGTGGTGGCACAGATACGCAGTATTTT.

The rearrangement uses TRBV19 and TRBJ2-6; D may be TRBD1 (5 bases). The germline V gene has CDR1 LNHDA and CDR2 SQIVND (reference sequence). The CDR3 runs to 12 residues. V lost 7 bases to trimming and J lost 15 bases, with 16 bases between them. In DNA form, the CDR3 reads TGTGCCAGTAACCGAGGTTCCGGACACCTGACTTTC. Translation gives CASNRGSGHLTF.

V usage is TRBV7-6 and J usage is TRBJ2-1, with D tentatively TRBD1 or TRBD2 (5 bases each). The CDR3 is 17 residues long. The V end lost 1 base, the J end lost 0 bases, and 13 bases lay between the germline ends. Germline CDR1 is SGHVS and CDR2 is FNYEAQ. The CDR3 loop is CASSLGGRWTSYNEQFF. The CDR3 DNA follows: TGTGCCAGCAGCTTAGGGGGGAGATGGACCTCCTACAATGAGCAGTTCTTC.

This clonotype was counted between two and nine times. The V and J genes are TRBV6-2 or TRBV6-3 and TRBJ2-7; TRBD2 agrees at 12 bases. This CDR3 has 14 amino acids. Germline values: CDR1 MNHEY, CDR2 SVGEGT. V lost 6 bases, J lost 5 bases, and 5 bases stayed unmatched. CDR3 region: CASRTSGGRNEQYF. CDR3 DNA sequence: TGTGCCAGCAGGACTAGCGGGGGACGGAACGAGCAGTACTTC.

The CDR3 DNA reads TGTGCCACAGCAGTTACAGGTGTTGGAGGGGTACGAAGTCAGCCCCAGCATTTT. Translated: CATAVTGVGGVRSQPQHF. The chain is built from TRBV6-2 or TRBV6-3 and TRBJ1-5; TRBD1 might be the D (5 bases). Germline CDR1 MNHEY, CDR2 SVGEGT. This CDR3 region has 18 residues. Trimming cost V 10 bases and J 6 bases, with 31 bases left between them.

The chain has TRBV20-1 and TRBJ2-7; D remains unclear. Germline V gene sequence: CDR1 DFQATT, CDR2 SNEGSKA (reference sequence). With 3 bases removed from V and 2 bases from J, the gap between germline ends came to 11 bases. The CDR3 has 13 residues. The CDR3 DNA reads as TGCAGTGCTAGCAAAGGGCCTACCTACGAGCAGTACTTC. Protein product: CSASKGPTYEQYF.

The CDR3 DNA reads as TGTGCCAGCAGCCCCGGGACACACAAGTACAATGAGCAGTTCTTC. Translated: CASSPGTHKYNEQFF. V is TRBV3-1 and J is TRBJ2-1; TRBD1 is a possible D gene (6 bases). Trimming left V 4 bases short and J 4 bases short, with 14 bases between. This CDR3 contains 15 residues. Germline lookup yields CDR1 LGHDT and CDR2 YNNKEL (reference sequence).

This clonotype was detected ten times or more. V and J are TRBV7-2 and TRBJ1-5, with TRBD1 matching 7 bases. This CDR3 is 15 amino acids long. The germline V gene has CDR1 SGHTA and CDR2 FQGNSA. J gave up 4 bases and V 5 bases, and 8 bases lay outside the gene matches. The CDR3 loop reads CASSGGTATNQPQHF. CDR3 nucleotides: TGTGCCAGCAGCGGAGGGACAGCTACTAATCAGCCCCAGCATTTT.

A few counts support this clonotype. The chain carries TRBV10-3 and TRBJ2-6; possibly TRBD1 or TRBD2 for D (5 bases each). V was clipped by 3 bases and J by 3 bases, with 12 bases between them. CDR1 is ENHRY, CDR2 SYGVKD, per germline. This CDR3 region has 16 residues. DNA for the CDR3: TGTGCCATCAGTGATCCAGGGACGGTTGGGGCCAACGTCCTGACTTTC. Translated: CAISDPGTVGANVLTF.

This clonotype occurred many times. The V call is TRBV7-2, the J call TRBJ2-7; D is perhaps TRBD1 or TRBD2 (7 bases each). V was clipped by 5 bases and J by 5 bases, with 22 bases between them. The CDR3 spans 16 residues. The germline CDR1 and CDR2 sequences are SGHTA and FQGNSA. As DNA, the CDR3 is TGTGCCAGCAGCCCCTGGCAGGGGGGGTTCACGAACGAGCAGTACTTC. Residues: CASSPWQGGFTNEQYF.